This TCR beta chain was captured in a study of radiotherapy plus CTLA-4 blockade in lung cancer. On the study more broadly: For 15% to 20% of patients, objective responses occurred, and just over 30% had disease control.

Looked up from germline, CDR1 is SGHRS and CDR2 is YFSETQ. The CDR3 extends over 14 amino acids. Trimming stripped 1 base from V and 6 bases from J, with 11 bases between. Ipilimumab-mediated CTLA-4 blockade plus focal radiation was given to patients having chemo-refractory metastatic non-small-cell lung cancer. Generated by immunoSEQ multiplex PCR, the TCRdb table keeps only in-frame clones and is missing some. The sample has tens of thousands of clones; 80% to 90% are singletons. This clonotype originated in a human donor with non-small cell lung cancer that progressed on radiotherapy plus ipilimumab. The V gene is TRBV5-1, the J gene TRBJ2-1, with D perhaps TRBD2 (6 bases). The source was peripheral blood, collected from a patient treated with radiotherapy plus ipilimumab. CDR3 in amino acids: CASSLLASANEQFF. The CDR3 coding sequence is TGCGCCAGCAGCTTGCTGGCTAGCGCCAATGAGCAGTTCTTC.